The 16 T cell receptor beta chains given below trace back to one sample, sequenced in a study of blood T cell repertoires in COVID-19 (dated by TCRdb to about 2020). Library creation used the immunoSEQ multiplex PCR assay. Held by TCRdb, this immuneACCESS table contains in-frame sequences only and omits some clones. Under half of the omission traces to an unresolved V gene where checked; the cause of the rest is unknown. This sample gives under 200,000 clones in total; approximately 85% of them show up just once. The biggest ten clones account for 7% to 10% of the sample. The sequenced sample was peripheral blood. These receptor sequences come from a woman in her fifties or sixties with COVID-19, enrolled during active disease.

Comments on this clone: The sample has other DNA sequences that encode this CDR3 too. V gene TRBV13 combines with J gene TRBJ1-5, with no clear D. V was pared by 0 bases and J by 4 bases, with 7 bases between. The germline CDR1 and CDR2 sequences are PRHDT and FYEKMQ (reference sequence). The CDR3 is 14 residues long. CDR3 residues: CASSLGTGNQPQHF. CDR3 nucleotides: TGTGCCAGCAGCTTAGGCACGGGGAATCAGCCCCAGCATTTT. Supplemented by reference TRBV13 and TRBJ1-5, the full variable domain reads AAGVIQSPRHLIKEKRETATLKCYPIPRHDTVYWYQQGPGQDPQFLISFYEKMQSDKGSIPDRFSAQQFSDYHSELNMSSLELGDSALYFCASSLGTGNQPQHFGDGTRLSIL.

The chain combines TRBV7-9 with TRBJ2-2, with D tentatively TRBD1 (5 bases). The CDR3 sequence is 13 residues long. The V gene's germline CDR1 is SEHNR and CDR2 FQNEAQ (reference sequence). Trimming left V 5 bases short and J 4 bases short, with 8 bases between. CDR3 DNA sequence: TGTGCCAGCAGCCTTGACAGCACCGGGGAGCTGTTTTTT. It translates to CASSLDSTGELFF.

The J gene is TRBJ1-4, the V gene TRBV2, with TRBD1 matching over 8 bases. Germline lookup yields CDR1 SNHLY and CDR2 FYNNEI. This CDR3 has 14 amino acids. V shed 5 bases, J shed 3 bases, and the junction held 2 bases outside the gene matches. In nucleotides, the CDR3 is TGTGCCAGCAGTCCGGGACAGGCTAATGAAAAACTGTTTTTT. Amino acids: CASSPGQANEKLFF.

The rearrangement uses TRBV4-1 and TRBJ1-3; D remains ambiguous. Germline CDR1 MGHRA, CDR2 YSYEKL. The V end lost 0 bases, the J end lost 3 bases, and 9 bases lay between the germline ends. The CDR3 sequence is 15 residues long. CDR3 protein: CASSQDPGFGNTIYF. Here the CDR3 DNA reads TGCGCCAGCAGCCAAGATCCGGGTTTTGGAAACACCATATATTTT.

The chain employs TRBV27 and TRBJ1-2, with D perhaps TRBD1 (5 bases). Germline V gives CDR1 MNHEY, CDR2 SMNVEV (reference sequence). The length of the CDR3 is 12 residues. V lost 2 bases to trimming and J lost 7 bases, with 8 bases between them. CDR3 in DNA: TGTGCCAGCAGTTTACAGGGCTCTGGCTACACCTTC. Residues: CASSLQGSGYTF.

The chain combines TRBV15 with TRBJ2-1; tentative D call: TRBD2 (6 bases). The CDR3 sequence is 15 residues long. V was clipped by 4 bases and J by 7 bases, with 17 bases between them. Germline assignment: CDR1 LNHNV and CDR2 YYDKDF (reference sequence). The CDR3 spells CATSMTGRGLNEQFF. The DNA of the CDR3 is TGTGCCACCAGCATGACCGGTAGGGGACTTAATGAGCAGTTCTTC.

The chain carries TRBV7-8 and TRBJ2-2; perhaps TRBD2 as D (5 bases). Trimming cost V 5 bases and J 0 bases, with 19 bases left between them. In germline, CDR1 is SGHVS, CDR2 FQNEAQ. The CDR3 has 18 residues. In DNA, the CDR3 is TGTGCCAGCAGCCCCAGAGCGGTAGCGTCCACGAACACCGGGGAGCTGTTTTTT. The encoded protein is CASSPRAVASTNTGELFF.

The genes are TRBV7-3 and TRBJ1-2; 10 positions agree with TRBD1. This CDR3 spans 15 amino acids. Looked up from germline, CDR1 is SGHTA and CDR2 is FQGTGA. The J segment lost 6 bases and the V segment lost 4 bases, leaving 8 bases of the junction unmatched. This chain's CDR3 is CASSSALGQGNGYTF. CDR3 bases: TGTGCCAGCAGCTCAGCCCTGGGACAGGGGAATGGCTACACCTTC.

The rearrangement joins TRBV5-1 to TRBJ2-3, with D unresolved. The CDR3 sequence is 15 residues long. The germline V gene encodes CDR1 SGHRS and CDR2 YFSETQ. The V gene lost 0 bases and the J gene lost 0 bases, with 8 bases spanning the gap. CDR3 nucleotide sequence: TGCGCCAGCAGCTTGGGAACGGTTAGCACAGATACGCAGTATTTT. This encodes CASSLGTVSTDTQYF.

CDR3 sequence reads: CASSYKAGLADTQYF. The DNA of the CDR3 is TGTGCCAGCAGTTACAAGGCAGGGCTCGCAGATACGCAGTATTTT. V gene TRBV6-6 combines with J gene TRBJ2-3; tentative D call: TRBD1 (5 bases). The CDR3 has 15 amino acids. The V gene lost 2 bases and the J gene lost 4 bases, with 13 bases spanning the gap. CDR1 is MNHNY and CDR2 is SVGAGI in the germline V gene (reference sequence).

The V and J genes are TRBV5-1 and TRBJ2-5, with 9 bases that match TRBD1. The length of the CDR3 is 13 residues. The germline V gene encodes CDR1 SGHRS and CDR2 YFSETQ. V shed 4 bases and J 4 bases; nucleotides not matched to a gene: 2. This CDR3 is CASSPTGGETQYF. The CDR3 DNA follows: TGCGCCAGCAGCCCGACAGGGGGAGAGACCCAGTACTTC.

This clone was seen just once. This chain uses TRBV28 with TRBJ1-2; TRBD1 matches 7 bases. J lost 6 bases, V lost 6 bases, and 4 bases had no gene match. Germline CDR1 is MDHEN and CDR2 is SYDVKM. There are 12 residues in the CDR3. The CDR3 DNA reads as TGTGCCAGCAGCCCGGACAGGAATGGCTACACCTTC. It translates to CASSPDRNGYTF.

The rearrangement uses TRBV6-1 and TRBJ2-2; no clear D gene. CDR3 length: 15 residues. CDR1 is MNHNS and CDR2 is SASEGT in the germline V gene. V lost 5 bases and J 0 bases, leaving 10 bases between the germline ends. CDR3 DNA: TGTGCCAGCAGTTTCGACATATCGAACACCGGGGAGCTGTTTTTT. Protein product: CASSFDISNTGELFF.

This clone appeared a single time. The CDR3 loop reads CASSPPSQGDETQYF. The CDR3 DNA sequence: TGTGCCAGCTCACCACCCAGCCAGGGTGACGAGACCCAGTACTTC. This chain links TRBV18 with TRBJ2-5, with D possibly being TRBD1 (5 bases). Germline V lookup: CDR1 KGHSH, CDR2 LQKENI. Trimming shortened V by 0 bases and J by 5 bases, and 13 bases separated the two germline ends. The CDR3 has 15 residues.

V usage is TRBV6-5 and J usage is TRBJ2-1; the match to TRBD1 covers 7 bases. V lost 4 bases, J lost 0 bases, and 0 bases stayed unmatched. The CDR3 is 14 amino acids. Germline CDR1 MNHEY, CDR2 SVGAGI. CDR3 region: CASSWDSSYNEQFF. CDR3 bases: TGTGCCAGCAGTTGGGACAGCTCCTACAATGAGCAGTTCTTC.

This clone turned up a few times. The chain recombines TRBV14 with TRBJ1-5; the D gene is possibly TRBD1 (5 bases). CDR3 length equals 14 residues. The germline gives CDR1 SGHDN, CDR2 FVKESK. V was clipped by 4 bases and J by 3 bases, with 10 bases between them. Here the CDR3 DNA reads TGTGCCAGCAGCCTGCAGGGTTCCAATCAGCCCCAGCATTTT. This sequence encodes CASSLQGSNQPQHF.